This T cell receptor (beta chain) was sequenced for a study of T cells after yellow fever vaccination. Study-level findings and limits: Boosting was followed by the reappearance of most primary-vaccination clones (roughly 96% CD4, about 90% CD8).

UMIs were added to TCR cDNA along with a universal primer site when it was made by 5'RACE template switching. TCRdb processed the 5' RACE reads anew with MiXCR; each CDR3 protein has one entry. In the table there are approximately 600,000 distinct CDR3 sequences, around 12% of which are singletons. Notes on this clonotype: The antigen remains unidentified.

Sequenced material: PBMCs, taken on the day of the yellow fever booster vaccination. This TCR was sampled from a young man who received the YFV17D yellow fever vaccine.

CDR3 DNA: TGTGCCAGCAGCCAGACGACAGGGGGTACCGGGGAGCTGTTTTTT. It yields the protein CASSQTTGGTGELFF. This chain links TRBV14 with TRBJ2-2; 9 bases are a match to TRBD1. There are 15 residues in the CDR3. Germline V gene lookup returns CDR1 SGHDN and CDR2 FVKESK. V shed 3 bases and J 5 bases; nucleotides not matched to a gene: 4.